These T cell receptor beta chains were read from a single sample in a study of cytomegalovirus exposure and HLA in healthy donors. The table came from immunoSEQ multiplex PCR; TCRdb's copy has only in-frame clones and leaves some out. The sample includes 200,000 to 250,000 clones, over 80% of them seen just once. The sequenced sample consisted of PBMCs. Receptor source: a woman in her twenties or thirties in good health and CMV-seropositive. Each CDR3 is given with its conserved first and last residue. A D gene is named only where the DNA matches it firmly. For some rows the clone size is stated as once, few or many, or as a class when expanded; others skip it.

TRBJ1-1,TRBV29-1,.,.,CSVFGPENTEAFF,TGCAGCGTGTTTGGGCCAGAGAACACTGAAGCTTTCTTT
TRBJ1-4,TRBV4-1,TRBD1,.,CASSQGTGAEKLFF,TGCGCCAGCAGCCAAGGGACAGGGGCAGAAAAACTGTTTTTT
TRBJ1-2,TRBV5-5,.,.,CASSLRWDGYTF,TGTGCCAGCAGCTTACGTTGGGATGGCTACACCTTC
TRBJ1-1,TRBV6-5,.,.,CASSYSDTLNTEAFF,TGTGCCAGCAGTTACTCGGACACACTGAACACTGAAGCTTTCTTT
TRBJ2-3,TRBV5-4,TRBD2,.,CASSWGAREEDTQYF,TGTGCCAGCAGCTGGGGCGCGCGGGAGGAAGATACGCAGTATTTT
TRBJ1-4,TRBV5-4,.,.,CASSSKAGHEKLFF,TGTGCCAGCAGCTCTAAGGCAGGACATGAAAAACTGTTTTTT
TRBJ2-1,TRBV30,.,few,CAWSAYNEQFF,TGTGCCTGGAGTGCATACAATGAGCAGTTCTTC
TRBJ2-7,TRBV5-4,TRBD2,few,CASSFSGRAGEQYF,TGTGCCAGCAGCTTTAGCGGGAGAGCCGGGGAGCAGTACTTC
TRBJ2-2,TRBV2,.,.,CASNYGAWDTGELFF,TGTGCCAGCAACTATGGGGCCTGGGACACCGGGGAGCTGTTTTTT
TRBJ1-5,TRBV7-2,.,.,CASSLDGVGREPQHF,TGTGCCAGCAGCTTAGACGGGGTGGGTCGGGAGCCCCAGCATTTT
TRBJ2-3,TRBV4-3,TRBD2,.,CASSRLAGRPDTQYF,TGCGCCAGCAGCCGTTTAGCGGGACGGCCAGATACGCAGTATTTT
TRBJ1-1,TRBV30,TRBD1,.,CAWIYGTGGTEAFF,TGTGCCTGGATATACGGGACAGGGGGAACTGAAGCTTTCTTT
TRBJ1-1,TRBV25-1,.,.,CASSEWGDGTEAFF,TGTGCCAGCAGTGAATGGGGGGATGGGACTGAAGCTTTCTTT
TRBJ2-6,TRBV18,.,once,CASSDQPGANVLTF,TGTGCCAGCTCAGACCAGCCTGGGGCCAACGTCCTGACTTTC
TRBJ1-1,TRBV7-3,.,.,CASSPGVIAEAFF,TGTGCCAGCAGCCCCGGGGTAATTGCTGAAGCTTTCTTT
TRBJ2-7,TRBV6-5,.,.,CASSVEGGPYEQYF,TGTGCCAGCAGTGTCGAGGGGGGCCCCTACGAGCAGTACTTC
TRBJ2-3,TRBV29-1,TRBD1,.,CSVGEGTGATDTQYF,TGCAGCGTTGGGGAGGGGACAGGGGCCACAGATACGCAGTATTTT
TRBJ1-1,TRBV2,.,.,CASSEARGLNTEAFF,TGTGCCAGCAGTGAAGCCCGGGGGCTGAACACTGAAGCTTTCTTT
TRBJ1-2,TRBV2,TRBD1,.,CASRDRVPLYGYTF,TGTGCCAGCAGGGACAGGGTGCCCCTCTATGGCTACACCTTC
TRBJ2-1,TRBV28,.,.,CASSYTSKQFF,TGTGCCAGCAGTTATACTAGCAAGCAGTTCTTC
TRBJ2-1,TRBV4-1,TRBD2,.,CASRAGVAKAGERRHEQFF,TGCGCCAGCAGGGCAGGGGTTGCAAAAGCGGGAGAAAGGCGACATGAGCAGTTCTTC
TRBJ1-2,TRBV12-5,.,.,CASGLALTAISTSRYGYTF,TGTGCTAGTGGTTTGGCCCTAACCGCGATCAGCACAAGTCGGTATGGCTACACCTTC